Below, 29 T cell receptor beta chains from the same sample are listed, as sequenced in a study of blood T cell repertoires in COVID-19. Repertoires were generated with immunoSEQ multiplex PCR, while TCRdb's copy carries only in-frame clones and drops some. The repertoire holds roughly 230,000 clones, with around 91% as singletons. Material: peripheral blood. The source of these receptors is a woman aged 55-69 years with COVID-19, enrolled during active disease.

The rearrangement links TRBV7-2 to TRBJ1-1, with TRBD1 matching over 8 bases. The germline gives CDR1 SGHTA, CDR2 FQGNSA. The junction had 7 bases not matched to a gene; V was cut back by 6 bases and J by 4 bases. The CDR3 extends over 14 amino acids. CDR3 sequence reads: CASRRTGLSTEAFF. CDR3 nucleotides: TGTGCCAGCAGGAGGACAGGGCTAAGCACTGAAGCTTTCTTT.

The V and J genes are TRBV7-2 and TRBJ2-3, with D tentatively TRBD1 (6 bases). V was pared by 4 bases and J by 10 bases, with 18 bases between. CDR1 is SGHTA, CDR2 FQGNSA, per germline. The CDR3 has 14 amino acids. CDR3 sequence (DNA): TGTGCCAGCAGCTCAGTGGGACAAACATATCCGCAGTATTTT. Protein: CASSSVGQTYPQYF.

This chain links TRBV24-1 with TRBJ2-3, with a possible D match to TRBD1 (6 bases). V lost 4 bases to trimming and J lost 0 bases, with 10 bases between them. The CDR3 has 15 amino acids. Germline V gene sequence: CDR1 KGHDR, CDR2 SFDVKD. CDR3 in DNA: TGTGCCACCAGTGACCCCAGGGGAAGCACAGATACGCAGTATTTT. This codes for CATSDPRGSTDTQYF.

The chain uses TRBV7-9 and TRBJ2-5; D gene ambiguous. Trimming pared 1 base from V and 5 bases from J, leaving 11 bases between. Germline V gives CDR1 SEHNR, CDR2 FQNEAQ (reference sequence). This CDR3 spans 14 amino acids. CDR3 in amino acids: CASSLVSLVETQYF. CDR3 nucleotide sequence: TGTGCCAGCAGCTTAGTATCCCTCGTTGAGACCCAGTACTTC.

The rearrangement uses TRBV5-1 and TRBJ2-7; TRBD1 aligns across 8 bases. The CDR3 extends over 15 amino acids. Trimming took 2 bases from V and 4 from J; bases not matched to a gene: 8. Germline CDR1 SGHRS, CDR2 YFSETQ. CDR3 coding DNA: TGCGCCAGCAGCTTTGGACAGGGAGTTGTGTACGAGCAGTACTTC. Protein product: CASSFGQGVVYEQYF.

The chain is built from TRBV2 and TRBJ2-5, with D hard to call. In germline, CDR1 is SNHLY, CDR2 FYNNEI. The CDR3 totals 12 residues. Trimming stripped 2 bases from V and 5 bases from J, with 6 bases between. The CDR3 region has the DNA TGTGCCAGCAGTGAAAACGGGGAGACCCAGTACTTC. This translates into CASSENGETQYF. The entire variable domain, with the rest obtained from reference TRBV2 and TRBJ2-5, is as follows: EPEVTQTPSHQVTQMGQEVILRCVPISNHLYFYWYRQILGQKVEFLVSFYNNEISEKSEIFDDQFSVERPDGSNFTLKIRSTKLEDSAMYFCASSENGETQYFGPGTRLLVL.

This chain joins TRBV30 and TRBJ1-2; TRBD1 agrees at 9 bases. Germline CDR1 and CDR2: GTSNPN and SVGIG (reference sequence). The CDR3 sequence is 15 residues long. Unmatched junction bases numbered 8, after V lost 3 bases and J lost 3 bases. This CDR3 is CAWSRPWDRDYGYTF. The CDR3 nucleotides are TGTGCCTGGAGCCGCCCCTGGGACAGGGACTATGGCTACACCTTC.

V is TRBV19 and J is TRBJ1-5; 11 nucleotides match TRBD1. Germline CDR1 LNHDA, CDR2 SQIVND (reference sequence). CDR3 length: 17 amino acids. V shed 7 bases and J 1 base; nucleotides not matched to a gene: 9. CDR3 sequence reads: CASIGTGGSISNQPQHF. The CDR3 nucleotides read TGTGCCAGTATCGGGACAGGGGGTTCTATAAGCAATCAGCCCCAGCATTTT.

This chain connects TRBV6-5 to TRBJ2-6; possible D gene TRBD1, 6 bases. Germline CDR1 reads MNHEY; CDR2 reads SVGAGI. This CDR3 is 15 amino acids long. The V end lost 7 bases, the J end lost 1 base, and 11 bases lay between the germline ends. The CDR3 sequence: CASTEQGSGANVLTF. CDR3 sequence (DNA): TGTGCCAGCACGGAACAGGGATCTGGGGCCAACGTCCTGACTTTC.

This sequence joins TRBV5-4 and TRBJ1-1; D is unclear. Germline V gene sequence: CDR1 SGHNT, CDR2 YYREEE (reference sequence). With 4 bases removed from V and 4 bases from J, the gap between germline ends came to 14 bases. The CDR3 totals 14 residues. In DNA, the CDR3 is TGTGCCAGCAGCGCGGGATCTCCGGGCACTGAAGCTTTCTTT. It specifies CASSAGSPGTEAFF.

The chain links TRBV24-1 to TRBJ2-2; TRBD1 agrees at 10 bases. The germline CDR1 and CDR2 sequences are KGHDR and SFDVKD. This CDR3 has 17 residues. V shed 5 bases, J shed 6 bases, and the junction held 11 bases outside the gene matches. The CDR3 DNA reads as TGTGCCACCAGTGCCCCAGCGGGACAGGGGTCGGCCGGGGAGCTGTTTTTT. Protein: CATSAPAGQGSAGELFF.

DNA of the CDR3: TGTGCCAGCTCACCACCGGGAGGTTGGGCCACAGATACGCAGTATTTT. Translated: CASSPPGGWATDTQYF. The chain is built from TRBV18 and TRBJ2-3; tentatively, D is TRBD2 (6 bases). This CDR3 region has 16 residues. The ends were cut back, 0 bases at V and 2 bases at J, with 12 bases in the middle. Germline CDR1 reads KGHSH; CDR2 reads LQKENI.

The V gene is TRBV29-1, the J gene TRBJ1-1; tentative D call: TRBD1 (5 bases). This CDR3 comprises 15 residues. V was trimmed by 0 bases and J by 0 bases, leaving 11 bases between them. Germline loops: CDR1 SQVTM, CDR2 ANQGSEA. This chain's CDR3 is CSVEDLGQMNTEAFF. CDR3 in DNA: TGCAGCGTTGAAGATCTTGGACAAATGAACACTGAAGCTTTCTTT.

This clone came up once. CDR3 sequence: CASSPGAGTPVEQYF. In DNA, the CDR3 is TGTGCCAGCAGCCCAGGGGCAGGTACCCCTGTTGAGCAGTACTTC. J is TRBJ2-7 and V is TRBV7-9; maybe TRBD1 (6 bases). The length of the CDR3 is 15 residues. From germline, CDR1 is SEHNR and CDR2 FQNEAQ (reference sequence). The V gene lost 5 bases and the J gene lost 7 bases, with 21 bases spanning the gap.

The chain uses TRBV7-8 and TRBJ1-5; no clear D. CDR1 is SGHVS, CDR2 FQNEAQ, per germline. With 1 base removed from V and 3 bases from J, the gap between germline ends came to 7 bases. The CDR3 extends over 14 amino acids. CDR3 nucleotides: TGTGCCAGCAGCTTAGAACAGATCAATCAGCCCCAGCATTTT. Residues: CASSLEQINQPQHF.

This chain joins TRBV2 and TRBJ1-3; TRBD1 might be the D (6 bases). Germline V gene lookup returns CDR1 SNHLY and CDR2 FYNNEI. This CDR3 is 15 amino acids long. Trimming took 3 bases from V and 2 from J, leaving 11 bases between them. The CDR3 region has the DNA TGTGCCAGCAGTGAGGGACAAAACCCTGGAAACACCATATATTTT. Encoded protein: CASSEGQNPGNTIYF.

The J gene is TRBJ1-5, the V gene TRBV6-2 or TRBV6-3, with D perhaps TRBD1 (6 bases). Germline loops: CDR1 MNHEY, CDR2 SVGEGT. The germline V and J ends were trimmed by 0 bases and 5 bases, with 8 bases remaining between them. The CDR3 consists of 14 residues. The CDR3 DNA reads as TGTGCCAGCAGTTACTCAGGGGGTTATCAGCCCCAGCATTTT. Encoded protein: CASSYSGGYQPQHF.

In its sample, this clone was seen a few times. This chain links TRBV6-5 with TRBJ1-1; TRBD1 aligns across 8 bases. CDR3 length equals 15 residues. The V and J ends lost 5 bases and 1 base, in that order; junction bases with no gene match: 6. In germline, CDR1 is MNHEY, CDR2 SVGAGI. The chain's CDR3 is CASSRGDRSNTEAFF. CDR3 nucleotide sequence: TGTGCCAGCAGTCGGGGGGACAGGTCGAACACTGAAGCTTTCTTT.

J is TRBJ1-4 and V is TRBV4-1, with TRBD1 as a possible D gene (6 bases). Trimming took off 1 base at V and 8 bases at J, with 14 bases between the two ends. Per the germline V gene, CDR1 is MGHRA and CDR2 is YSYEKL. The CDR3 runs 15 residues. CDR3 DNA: TGCGCCAGCAGCCAAGTTCTGACAGGTCGGGAAAAACTGTTTTTT. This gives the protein CASSQVLTGREKLFF.

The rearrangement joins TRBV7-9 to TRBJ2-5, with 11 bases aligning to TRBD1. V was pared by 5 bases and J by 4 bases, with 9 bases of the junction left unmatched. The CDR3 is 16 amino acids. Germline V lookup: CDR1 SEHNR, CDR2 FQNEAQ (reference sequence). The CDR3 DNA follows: TGTGCCAGCAGCCTTACATCCGGGACAGGGGGAGAGACCCAGTACTTC. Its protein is CASSLTSGTGGETQYF.

The CDR3 nucleotides are TGTGCCAGCAGTTACAGGGGAGGACGGACTCCTGATCAGCCCCAGCATTTT. This gives the protein CASSYRGGRTPDQPQHF. This chain uses TRBV6-2 or TRBV6-3 with TRBJ1-5, with a weak D call TRBD1 (5 bases). V dropped 2 bases and J dropped 5 bases, with 19 bases sitting between them. The CDR3 runs to 17 residues. Germline V CDR1 and CDR2: MNHEY, SVGEGT.

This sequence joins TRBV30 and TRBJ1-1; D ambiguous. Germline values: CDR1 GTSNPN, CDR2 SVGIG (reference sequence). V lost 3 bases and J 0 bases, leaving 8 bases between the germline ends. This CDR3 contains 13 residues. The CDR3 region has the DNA TGTGCCTGGAGAGTTGCGATGAACACTGAAGCTTTCTTT. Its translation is CAWRVAMNTEAFF.

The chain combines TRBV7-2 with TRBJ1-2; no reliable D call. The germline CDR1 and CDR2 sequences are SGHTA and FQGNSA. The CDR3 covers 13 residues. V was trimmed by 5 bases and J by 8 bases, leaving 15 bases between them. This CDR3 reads CASSPTQSGGYTF. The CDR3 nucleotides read TGTGCCAGCAGCCCTACCCAGTCGGGGGGCTACACCTTC.

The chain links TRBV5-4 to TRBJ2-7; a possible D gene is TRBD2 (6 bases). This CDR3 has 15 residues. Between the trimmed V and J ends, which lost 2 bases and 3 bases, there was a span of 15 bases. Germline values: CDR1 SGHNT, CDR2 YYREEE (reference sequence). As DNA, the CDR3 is TGTGCCAGCAGCTTAGCGGGTTCTGCATACTACGAGCAGTACTTC. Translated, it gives CASSLAGSAYYEQYF. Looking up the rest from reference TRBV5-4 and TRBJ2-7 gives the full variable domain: ETGVTQSPTHLIKTRGQQVTLRCSSQSGHNTVSWYQQALGQGPQFIFQYYREEENGRGNFPPRFSGLQFPNYSSELNVNALELDDSALYLCASSLAGSAYYEQYFGPGTRLTVT.

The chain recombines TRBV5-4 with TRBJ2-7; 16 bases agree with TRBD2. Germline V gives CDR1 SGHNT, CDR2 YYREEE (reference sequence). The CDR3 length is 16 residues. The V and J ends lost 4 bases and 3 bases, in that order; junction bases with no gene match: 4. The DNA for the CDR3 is TGTGCCAGCAGCGTGGGACTAGCGGGGGGGTTCTACGAGCAGTACTTC. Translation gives CASSVGLAGGFYEQYF.

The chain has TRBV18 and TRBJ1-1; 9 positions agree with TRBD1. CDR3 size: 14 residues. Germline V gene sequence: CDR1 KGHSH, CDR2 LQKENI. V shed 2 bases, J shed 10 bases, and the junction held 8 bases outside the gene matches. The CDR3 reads CASSPGTGNRVAFF. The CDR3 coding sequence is TGTGCCAGCTCACCAGGGACAGGGAATCGGGTAGCTTTCTTT.

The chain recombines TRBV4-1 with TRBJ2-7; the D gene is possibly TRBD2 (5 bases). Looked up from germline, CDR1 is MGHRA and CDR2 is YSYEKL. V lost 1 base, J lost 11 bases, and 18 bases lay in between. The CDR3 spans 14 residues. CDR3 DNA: TGCGCCAGCAGCCAAGGGGTGGGAGATACATCTAAGTACTTC. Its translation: CASSQGVGDTSKYF.

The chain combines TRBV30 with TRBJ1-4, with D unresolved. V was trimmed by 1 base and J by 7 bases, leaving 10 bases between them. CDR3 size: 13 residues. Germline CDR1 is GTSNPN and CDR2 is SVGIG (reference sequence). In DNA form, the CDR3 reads TGTGCCTGGAGTGATGGGAGCGGTGAAAAACTGTTTTTT. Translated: CAWSDGSGEKLFF.

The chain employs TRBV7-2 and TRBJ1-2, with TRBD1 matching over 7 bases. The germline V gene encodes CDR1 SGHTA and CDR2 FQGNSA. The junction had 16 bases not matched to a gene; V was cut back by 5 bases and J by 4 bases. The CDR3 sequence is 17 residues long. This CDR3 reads CASSAGTGEVFSYGYTF. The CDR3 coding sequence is TGTGCCAGCAGCGCCGGAACAGGGGAGGTTTTTAGCTATGGCTACACCTTC.